This T cell receptor (beta chain) was recorded in a study of molecular identifiers for immune sequencing clone quantification. CDR1 WSHSY and CDR2 SAAADI come from the germline V gene. The CDR3 has 13 amino acids. V was clipped by 6 bases and J by 4 bases, with 9 bases between them. TCRdb re-analysed the PCR reads in MiXCR, keeping a single row per CDR3 protein. The sample consists of approximately 550,000 distinct CDR3 sequences, roughly 24% of them appearing once. This clonotype was detected many times. Sequencing was performed on naive CD8+ T cells from blood, with Jurkat cell RNA spiked in. Subset defined: FACS-sorted CD8+CD4-CCR7+CD45RA+ naive T cells. This sequence joins TRBV10-2 and TRBJ2-2; perhaps TRBD2 as D (5 bases). The clonotype originates from a human donor in good health. Some libraries in this study had Jurkat cell RNA spiked in. The CDR3 is CASRTTVTGELFF. The CDR3 DNA is TGCGCCAGCAGGACTACCGTCACCGGGGAGCTGTTTTTT.